Included here is one T cell receptor beta chain sequence, with context. Antigen unknown. These data belong to a study of T cell responses to AZD1222 COVID-19 vaccine. Whole-study findings and limits: Just six AZD1222 recipients were seropositive at baseline. Variant regions that are unmutated are reportedly the target of nearly half of spike-specific TCRs. Spike regions recognized by vaccine-associated CD4 TCRs spanned the protein, led by 160-218 and 743-854. In a largely white British group with more females than males, clonal diversity was possibly underestimated.

TCRdb's copy holds only in-frame clones and misses some; the assay was immunoSEQ multiplex PCR. The table shows around 30,000 clones, with 85% to 95% occurring only once. The material sequenced was peripheral blood, taken on day 0 of AZD1222 vaccination. This TCR was recovered from an adult in good health.

The CDR3 sequence is CASSLSASTDTQYF. CDR3 nucleotide sequence: TGTGCCAGCAGTTTATCGGCCAGCACAGATACGCAGTATTTT. The chain carries TRBV27 and TRBJ2-3; D unclear. There are 14 residues in the CDR3. Germline V gene data show CDR1 as MNHEY and CDR2 as SMNVEV (reference sequence). V lost 0 bases and J lost 0, with 4 bases in between.